Listed below are T cell receptor beta chains from one sample, sequenced in a study of blood T cell repertoires in COVID-19. Profiling relied on immunoSEQ multiplex PCR, and the TCRdb table lists in-frame clones only, not all of them. The repertoire has over 250,000 clones, 70% to 90% of them found once; the top ten carry 0.75% to 1%. Sequencing was performed on PBMCs or T cells enriched from blood (not recorded which). These receptors were obtained from a woman in her twenties or thirties who had recovered from COVID-19. Both conserved end residues are part of each CDR3. D genes are given only for firm matches. Not all rows give a size; the values are once, few, many and, for expanded clones, a class.

D: .; size: .; J: TRBJ2-3; V: TRBV29-1; DNA: TGCAGCGGCCGAGGGGGGGCACTCGGTACGCAGTATTTT; CDR3: CSGRGGALGTQYF
D: .; size: .; J: TRBJ1-1; V: TRBV7-6; DNA: TGTGCCAGCAGCTCCGGGAAGAACACTGAAGCTTTCTTT; CDR3: CASSSGKNTEAFF
D: .; size: .; J: TRBJ2-6; V: TRBV5-1; DNA: TGCGCCAGCAGCTTGGCCGGGGAGCCTTCTGGGGCCAACGTCCTGACTTTC; CDR3: CASSLAGEPSGANVLTF
D: .; size: few; J: TRBJ1-1; V: TRBV28; DNA: TGTGCCAGCAGTTCGACCCTCAGGGGCGGCGCTGAAGCTTTCTTT; CDR3: CASSSTLRGGAEAFF
D: .; size: .; J: TRBJ1-4; V: TRBV30; DNA: TGTGCCTGGAACCGGAACCCACACAGAGCAACTAATGAAAAACTGTTTTTT; CDR3: CAWNRNPHRATNEKLFF
D: .; size: .; J: TRBJ2-1; V: TRBV19; DNA: TGTGCCAGTAGTATAGCCCCAGGACTATTCTCCTACAATGAGCAGTTCTTC; CDR3: CASSIAPGLFSYNEQFF
D: .; size: .; J: TRBJ1-1; V: TRBV11-3; DNA: TGTGCCAGCAGCTTAGGGACAAACACTGAAGCTTTCTTT; CDR3: CASSLGTNTEAFF
D: .; size: .; J: TRBJ1-1; V: TRBV5-1; DNA: TGCGCCAGCAGCTTGAGGGGTTTCGGGGGCACTGAAGCTTTCTTT; CDR3: CASSLRGFGGTEAFF
D: .; size: once; J: TRBJ2-3; V: TRBV28; DNA: TGTGCCAGCAGTTCTAATAGCCCGCAGTATTTT; CDR3: CASSSNSPQYF
D: TRBD1; size: .; J: TRBJ1-5; V: TRBV27; DNA: TGTGCCAGCAGTATAGCAGGGGGAAATCAGCCCCAGCATTTT; CDR3: CASSIAGGNQPQHF
D: TRBD2; size: .; J: TRBJ2-1; V: TRBV6-2/TRBV6-3; DNA: TGTGCCAGCAGTTACACGGGACTAGCGGGAGCTAACTACAATGAGCAGTTCTTC; CDR3: CASSYTGLAGANYNEQFF
D: TRBD2; size: .; J: TRBJ2-4; V: TRBV6-2/TRBV6-3; DNA: TGTGCCAGCAGCCCAACTAGCGGGGGAGCCAAAAACATTCAGTACTTC; CDR3: CASSPTSGGAKNIQYF
D: .; size: .; J: TRBJ1-1; V: TRBV9; DNA: TGTGCCAGCAGCGCAAGGGGGGGAGGTGTTGGTGAAGCTTTCTTT; CDR3: CASSARGGGVGEAFF
D: .; size: .; J: TRBJ1-4; V: TRBV15; DNA: TGTGCCACCAGCAGAAGTCAGGCAACTAATGAAAAACTGTTTTTT; CDR3: CATSRSQATNEKLFF
D: .; size: .; J: TRBJ1-1; V: TRBV2; DNA: TGTGCCAGCAGCGGGACGGTGGGAGGTGAAGCTTTCTTT; CDR3: CASSGTVGGEAFF
D: .; size: once; J: TRBJ2-7; V: TRBV10-3; DNA: TGTGCCATCAGTGACCGTCTAGTCTACGAGCAGTACTTC; CDR3: CAISDRLVYEQYF
D: TRBD2; size: once; J: TRBJ2-1; V: TRBV5-1; DNA: TGCGCCAGCAGCTTGGGCGGGCGGGGGGGCTCAAGTGAGCAGTTCTTC; CDR3: CASSLGGRGGSSEQFF
D: TRBD1; size: .; J: TRBJ1-4; V: TRBV28; DNA: TGTGCCAGCAGTTCCCGGACAGGGCCGGGTGAAAAACTGTTTTTT; CDR3: CASSSRTGPGEKLFF
D: TRBD1; size: .; J: TRBJ2-3; V: TRBV25-1; DNA: TGTGCCAGCAGTGAAAGAGGGTCCCCAGGGGGTACGCAGTATTTT; CDR3: CASSERGSPGGTQYF
D: TRBD1; size: once; J: TRBJ1-2; V: TRBV7-3; DNA: TGTGCCAGCATAAGACAGGGAGTCGGGTACACCTTC; CDR3: CASIRQGVGYTF
D: .; size: .; J: TRBJ2-7; V: TRBV12-3/TRBV12-4; DNA: TGTGCCAGCAGTTTTCGGGGGGCGAACGAGCAGTACTTC; CDR3: CASSFRGANEQYF
D: .; size: .; J: TRBJ2-1; V: TRBV5-4; DNA: TGTGCCAGCAGCTACGCTACTAGTCCCAATGAGCAGTTCTTC; CDR3: CASSYATSPNEQFF
D: TRBD2; size: .; J: TRBJ2-3; V: TRBV29-1; DNA: TGCAGCGTTGAAGATCCCTCGCGGGGGGGAGATACGCAGTATTTT; CDR3: CSVEDPSRGGDTQYF
D: .; size: .; J: TRBJ2-2; V: TRBV12-2; DNA: TGTGCAAGTCGCTTAACGCCACCAAGGGGGGGGCCTAACACCGGGGAGCTGTTTTTT; CDR3: CASRLTPPRGGPNTGELFF
D: TRBD1; size: .; J: TRBJ1-4; V: TRBV7-8; DNA: TGTGCCAGCAGCTTAGACAGGGGACCCATCCCACGAAAACTGTTTTTT; CDR3: CASSLDRGPIPRKLFF
D: .; size: .; J: TRBJ2-7; V: TRBV5-1; DNA: TGCGCCAGCAGCCTAACAGGTTCCTACGAGCAGTACTTC; CDR3: CASSLTGSYEQYF
D: .; size: .; J: TRBJ1-5; V: TRBV7-9; DNA: TGTGCCAGCAGCTTAGTCGTCTCTGGGGGGGGTGGCAATCAGCCCCAGCATTTT; CDR3: CASSLVVSGGGGNQPQHF
D: TRBD1; size: many; J: TRBJ1-2; V: TRBV9; DNA: TGTGCCAGCAGCGTAGCGGCTCAGGGGGATGGCTACACCTTC; CDR3: CASSVAAQGDGYTF
D: TRBD1; size: .; J: TRBJ2-7; V: TRBV24-1; DNA: TGTGCCACCAGTGTGCTAAAAATGACAGGGAAATCCTACGAGCAGTACTTC; CDR3: CATSVLKMTGKSYEQYF
D: TRBD2; size: .; J: TRBJ2-2; V: TRBV15; DNA: TGTGCCACCAGCAGAGTGGTGGTACTAGCGAACGGGGAGCTGTTTTTT; CDR3: CATSRVVVLANGELFF
D: TRBD2; size: .; J: TRBJ2-1; V: TRBV27; DNA: TGTGCCAGCGGCTCCGGGACTAGCGGGGGTAATGAGCAGTTCTTC; CDR3: CASGSGTSGGNEQFF
D: TRBD1; size: .; J: TRBJ1-4; V: TRBV25-1; DNA: TGTGCCAGCACGCCAACGGCCGGGACAGGGACTAATGAAAAACTGTTTTTT; CDR3: CASTPTAGTGTNEKLFF
D: TRBD2; size: .; J: TRBJ2-1; V: TRBV7-6; DNA: TGTGCCAGCAGCCCGACTAGCGGGAGAGGTAATGAGCAGTTCTTC; CDR3: CASSPTSGRGNEQFF
D: .; size: .; J: TRBJ2-5; V: TRBV7-8; DNA: TGTGCCAGCAGCTTTCTCGGTGCCCTCCAAGAGACCCAGTACTTC; CDR3: CASSFLGALQETQYF
D: TRBD1; size: once; J: TRBJ1-2; V: TRBV18; DNA: TGTGCCAGCTCACTGACAGGGGAGGTTAACTATGGCTACACCTTC; CDR3: CASSLTGEVNYGYTF